The entry that follows covers one TCR beta chain sequence. The 120-subject validation cohort, separate from the approximately 660-subject first cohort, included the donors. This sample stems from a study of cytomegalovirus exposure and HLA in healthy donors. Sequencing used immunoSEQ multiplex PCR; TCRdb keeps in-frame clones, though not all of them. The sample carries some 240,000 clones, approximately 84% recorded once. Germline-derived CDR1 and CDR2 are SGHTA and FQGTGA. CDR3 length equals 16 residues. With V trimmed by 5 bases and J by 5 bases, 12 bases remained unmatched. The receptor was derived from a woman aged 25 to 39 in good health and CMV-seropositive. The sequenced sample consisted of PBMCs. The V gene is TRBV7-3, the J gene TRBJ2-7; 10 positions agree with TRBD2. The CDR3 protein is CASSPTGASGRNEQYF. Written as DNA, the CDR3 is TGTGCCAGCAGCCCGACCGGGGCTAGCGGGAGAAACGAGCAGTACTTC.